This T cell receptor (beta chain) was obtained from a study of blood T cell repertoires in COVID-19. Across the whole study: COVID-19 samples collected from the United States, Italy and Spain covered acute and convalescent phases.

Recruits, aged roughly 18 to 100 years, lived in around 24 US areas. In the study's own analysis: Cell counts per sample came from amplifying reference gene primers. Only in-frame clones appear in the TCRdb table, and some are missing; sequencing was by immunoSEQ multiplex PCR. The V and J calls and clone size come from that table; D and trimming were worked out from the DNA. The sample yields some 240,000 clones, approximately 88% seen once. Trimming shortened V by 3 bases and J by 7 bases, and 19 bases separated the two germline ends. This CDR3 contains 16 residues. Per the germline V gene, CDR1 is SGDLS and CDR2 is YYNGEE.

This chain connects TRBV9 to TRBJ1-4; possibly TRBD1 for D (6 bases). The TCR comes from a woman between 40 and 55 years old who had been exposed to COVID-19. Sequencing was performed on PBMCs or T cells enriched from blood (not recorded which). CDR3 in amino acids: CASSGRTGGEGEKLFF. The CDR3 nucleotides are TGTGCCAGCAGCGGGCGCACGGGGGGCGAGGGTGAAAAACTGTTTTTT.